This entry concerns a single TCR beta chain. The antigen remains undetermined. Time point: blood 2 weeks post-SBRT. Treatment: 15 Gy SBRT to primary tumor, nephrectomy 4 weeks later. Radiation-treated patients gave blood at baseline, week 2 and week 4. This renal cell carcinoma was of the clear cell type. The data belong to a study of radiation and T cells in renal cell carcinoma. Notes on the study in general: From baseline, blood top tumor clonotypes peaked at 2 weeks post-radiation. Without pretreatment biopsies, baseline tumor clonotype presence was undetermined.

Per germline, CDR1 PRHDT and CDR2 FYEKMQ (reference sequence). V lost 5 bases and J 6 bases, leaving 13 bases between the germline ends. This CDR3 is 14 amino acids long. Using immunoSEQ multiplex PCR, the repertoire was profiled, and TCRdb retains in-frame clones only, with some absent. This sample has over 55,000 clones, with around three quarters found just once. This chain uses TRBV13 with TRBJ2-2; D gene uncertain. This receptor was taken from a man between 60 and 75 years old with renal cell carcinoma. The sequencing here drew on blood, taken from a patient whose treatment included radiotherapy and nephrectomy. The chain's CDR3 is CASSPRPTPGELFF. In DNA, the CDR3 is TGTGCCAGCAGCCCGAGACCCACCCCCGGGGAGCTGTTTTTT.